The entry below describes one T cell receptor beta chain. Antigen specificity is unknown. The repertoire was sequenced with immunoSEQ multiplex PCR; TCRdb's copy has only in-frame clones and lacks some. The sample contains approximately 57,000 clones, approximately 80% of which appear only once. The sample comes from a study of OX40 agonist ivuxolimab in advanced cancers. In the study overall: There were three patients with partial responses, one having hepatocellular carcinoma and two cutaneous melanoma.

Blood was sampled at baseline, cycle 4 day 1, and cycle 7 day 1. Points from the study as a whole: At doses 0.1 to 3.0 mg/kg, CD4+ and CD8+ clones expanded.

The CDR3 contains 13 residues. V was clipped by 5 bases and J by 7 bases, with 14 bases between them. Germline CDR1 MNHEY, CDR2 SMNVEV (reference sequence). The starting material was CD4+ or CD8+ T cells sorted from blood, obtained in a trial of the OX40 agonist ivuxolimab. This chain uses TRBV27 with TRBJ1-2; the D is unclear. The receptor was isolated from an adult with an advanced solid tumor such as melanoma, head and neck, liver or kidney cancer. The CDR3 is CASSRRASGGYTF. The CDR3 DNA reads as TGTGCCAGCAGTCGTCGAGCGTCGGGTGGCTACACCTTC.